This T cell receptor beta chain emerged from a study of T cells after yellow fever vaccination. From the 5' RACE reads, TCRdb called clonotypes with MiXCR, one entry per CDR3 protein. The table shows 300,000 to 350,000 distinct CDR3 sequences, with 3.5% to 4.5% occurring only once. Trimming stripped 7 bases from V and 4 bases from J, with 23 bases between. This CDR3 is built from 17 residues. Looked up from germline, CDR1 is SGHRS and CDR2 is YFSETQ. The receptor comes from a man aged 18 to 29 who received the YFV17D yellow fever vaccine. J is TRBJ2-2 and V is TRBV5-1; possibly TRBD1 or TRBD2 for D (5 bases each). The sample consisted of PBMCs, taken 5 days after the yellow fever booster vaccination. CDR3 sequence (DNA): TGCGCCAGCTCCCTCAGTATTGGGACGGCTGGCACCGGGGAGCTGTTTTTT. Its translation is CASSLSIGTAGTGELFF.